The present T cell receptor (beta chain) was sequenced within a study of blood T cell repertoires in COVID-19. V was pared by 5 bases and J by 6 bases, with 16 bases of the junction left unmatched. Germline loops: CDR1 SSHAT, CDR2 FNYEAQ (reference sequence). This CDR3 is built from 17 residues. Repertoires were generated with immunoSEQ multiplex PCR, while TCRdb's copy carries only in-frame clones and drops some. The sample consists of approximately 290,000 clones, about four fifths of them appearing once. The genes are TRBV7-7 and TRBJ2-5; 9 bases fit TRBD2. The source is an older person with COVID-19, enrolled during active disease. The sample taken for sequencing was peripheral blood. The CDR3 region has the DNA TGTGCCAGCAGCCCCCTCGAAGATAGCGGGGGTAGGAAGACCCAGTACTTC. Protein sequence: CASSPLEDSGGRKTQYF.